What follows are 8 T cell receptor delta chains derived from one specimen sequenced in a study of gamma-delta chains in newborns, infants, children. TCRdb ran CATT on the reads. This sample has roughly 3,000 delta-chain clones, with 2.6% found just once. The sample comprised blood. These receptor sequences come from a child who was a newborn, infant or young child, either healthy, febrile or measles-vaccinated (not recorded which).

Comments on this clone: A much larger clone differs by one base, so this may be a read error. Other DNA sequences in this specimen translate into the identical CDR3. V gene TRDV2 combines with J gene TRDJ1; possible D gene TRDD3, 6 bases. The CDR3 runs to 16 residues. The germline CDR1 and CDR2 sequences are GEAIGNYY and EKD. DNA of the CDR3: TGTGCCTGTGACACCGTTGGGATAATCGACACCGATAAGCTCATCTTT. Translating it yields CACDTVGIIDTDKLIF.

This clone came up a few times. A read error may be the cause here, since a much bigger clone is one base away. The V and J genes are TRDV2 and TRDJ1; TRDD3 aligns across 8 bases. Trimming cost V 0 bases and J 6 bases; bases outside gene matches: 5. Germline values: CDR1 GEAIGNYY, CDR2 EKD. This CDR3 region has 14 residues. The CDR3 reads CACDTLGESYKLIF. The DNA of the CDR3 is TGTGCCTGTGACACCCTGGGGGAGTCCTATAAACTCATCTTT.

This clone was counted only a few times. A much larger clone is a single base away; this may be a read error. This rearrangement joins TRDV2 to TRDJ1; 7 nucleotides align to TRDD3. The CDR3 runs 16 residues. Germline CDR1 and CDR2: GEAIGNYY and EKD. Germline trimming cut 3 bases from V and 3 bases from J; bases unmatched to any gene: 12. The DNA for the CDR3 is TGTGCCTGTGACTTGCTGGGGGGTACGAACGCCGATAAACTCATCTTT. Residues: CACDLLGGTNADKLIF.

Sample share makes this clone medium-sized (0.01 to 0.1%). CDR3 residues: CACDTVGESTDKLIF. Written as DNA, the CDR3 is TGTGCCTGTGACACCGTGGGGGAATCTACCGATAAACTCATCTTT. The chain combines TRDV2 with TRDJ1, with TRDD3 matching 7 bases. Germline V gives CDR1 GEAIGNYY, CDR2 EKD. The CDR3 sequence is 15 residues long. With 0 bases clipped from V and 2 bases from J, the junction kept 5 bases outside the gene matches.

A note on this clone: A read error may be the cause here, since a much bigger clone is one base away. The chain is built from TRDV2 and TRDJ1; no firm D call. The length of the CDR3 is 14 residues. Germline V lookup: CDR1 GEAIGNYY, CDR2 EKD. CDR3 amino acids: CACDSLVYTDKPIF. The CDR3 coding sequence is TGTGCCTGTGACAGTTTAGTGTACACCGATAAACCCATCTTT.

On this clone itself: A far more abundant clone sits one base away, making this likely a read error. This rearrangement joins TRDV2 to TRDJ2; 12 nucleotides match TRDD3. Trimming cost V 3 bases and J 0 bases; bases outside gene matches: 7. The germline V gene encodes CDR1 GEAIGNYY and CDR2 EKD. CDR3 length: 18 amino acids. The CDR3 protein is CACDRLGDTPALTAQLFF. In nucleotides, the CDR3 is TGTGCCTGTGACCGACTGGGGGATACACCAGCTTTGACAGCACAACTCTTCTTT.

This clone is judged medium-sized. Other DNA sequences in this specimen translate into the identical CDR3. The V and J genes are TRDV2 and TRDJ3; 13 bases match TRDD3. With V trimmed by 0 bases and J by 0 bases, 10 bases remained unmatched. Per germline, CDR1 GEAIGNYY and CDR2 EKD. The CDR3 runs to 22 residues. This CDR3 is CACDTGGLGDTRGSWDTRQMFF. CDR3 nucleotides: TGTGCCTGTGACACCGGTGGACTGGGGGATACGCGAGGCTCCTGGGACACCCGACAGATGTTTTTC.

This clone is judged large. This CDR3 is also generated by other DNA sequences in the sample. The J gene is TRDJ1, the V gene TRDV2; TRDD3 is a possible D gene (6 bases). CDR1 is GEAIGNYY, CDR2 EKD, per germline. Deletions cut 0 bases from V and 1 base from J, with 8 bases between. The CDR3 spans 14 residues. DNA of the CDR3: TGTGCCTGTGACACCGTGGGGGGCACCGATAAACTCATCTTT. Its protein is CACDTVGGTDKLIF.